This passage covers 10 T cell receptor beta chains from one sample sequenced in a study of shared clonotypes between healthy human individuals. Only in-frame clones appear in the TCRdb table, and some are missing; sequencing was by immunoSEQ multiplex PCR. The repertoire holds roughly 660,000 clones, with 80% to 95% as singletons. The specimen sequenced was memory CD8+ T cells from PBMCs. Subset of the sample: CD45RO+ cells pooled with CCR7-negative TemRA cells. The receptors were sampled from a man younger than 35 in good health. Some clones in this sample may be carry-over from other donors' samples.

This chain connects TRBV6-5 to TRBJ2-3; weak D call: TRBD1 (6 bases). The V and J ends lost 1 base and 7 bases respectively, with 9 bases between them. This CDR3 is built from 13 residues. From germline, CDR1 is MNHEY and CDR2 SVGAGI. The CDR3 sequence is CASSYFRGYTQYF. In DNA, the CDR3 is TGTGCCAGCAGTTACTTCAGGGGCTATACGCAGTATTTT.

The CDR3 nucleotides are TGTGCCAGCGGCTCCAACTCCTACGAGCAGTACTTC. Amino acids: CASGSNSYEQYF. This rearrangement joins TRBV6-5 to TRBJ2-7; unclear D gene. The germline V gene has CDR1 MNHEY and CDR2 SVGAGI. The length of the CDR3 is 12 residues. The ends were cut back, 8 bases at V and 0 bases at J, with 8 bases in the middle.

CDR3 amino acids: CASSQDPAGGANEQFF. CDR3 nucleotide sequence: TGCGCCAGCAGCCAAGATCCAGCGGGAGGGGCCAATGAGCAGTTCTTC. The chain links TRBV4-3 to TRBJ2-1; the match to TRBD2 covers 10 bases. The CDR3 has 16 residues. V gave up 0 bases and J gave up 6 bases; unmatched junction bases: 5. The germline gives CDR1 LGHNA, CDR2 YSLEER.

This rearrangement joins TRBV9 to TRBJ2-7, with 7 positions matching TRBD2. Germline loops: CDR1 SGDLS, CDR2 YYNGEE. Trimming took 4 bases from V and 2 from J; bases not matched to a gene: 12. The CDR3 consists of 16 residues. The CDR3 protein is CASSPQLGGSPYEQYF. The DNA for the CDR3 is TGTGCCAGCAGCCCGCAACTGGGCGGGAGCCCCTACGAGCAGTACTTC.

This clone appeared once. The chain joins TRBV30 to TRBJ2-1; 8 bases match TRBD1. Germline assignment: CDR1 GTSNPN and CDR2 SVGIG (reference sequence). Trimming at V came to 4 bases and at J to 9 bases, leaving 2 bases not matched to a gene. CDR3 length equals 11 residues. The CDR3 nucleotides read TGTGCCTGGAACAGGGGGACTGAGCAGTTCTTC. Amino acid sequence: CAWNRGTEQFF.

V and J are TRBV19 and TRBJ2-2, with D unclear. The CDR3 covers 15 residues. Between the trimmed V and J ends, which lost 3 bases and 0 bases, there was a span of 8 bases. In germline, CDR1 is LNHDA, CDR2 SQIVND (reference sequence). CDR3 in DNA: TGTGCCAGTAGTATCCGATTATCGAACACCGGGGAGCTGTTTTTT. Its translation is CASSIRLSNTGELFF.

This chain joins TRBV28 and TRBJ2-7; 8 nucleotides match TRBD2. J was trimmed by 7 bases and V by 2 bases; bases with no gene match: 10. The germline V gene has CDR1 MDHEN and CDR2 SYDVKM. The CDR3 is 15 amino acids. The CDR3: CASSLALAARGEQYF. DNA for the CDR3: TGTGCCAGCAGTTTAGCACTAGCGGCACGGGGGGAGCAGTACTTC.

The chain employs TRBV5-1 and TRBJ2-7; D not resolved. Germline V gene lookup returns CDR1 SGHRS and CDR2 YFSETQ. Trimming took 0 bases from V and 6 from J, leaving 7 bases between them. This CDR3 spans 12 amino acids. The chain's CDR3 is CASSLEDSEQYF. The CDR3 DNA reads TGCGCCAGCAGCTTGGAGGATTCCGAGCAGTACTTC.

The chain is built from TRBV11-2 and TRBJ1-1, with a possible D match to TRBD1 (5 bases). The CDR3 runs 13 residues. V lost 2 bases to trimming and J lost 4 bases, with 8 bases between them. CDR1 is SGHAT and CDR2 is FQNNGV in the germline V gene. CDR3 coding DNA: TGTGCCAGCAGCTTAAGTCAGGGCACTGAAGCTTTCTTT. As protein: CASSLSQGTEAFF.

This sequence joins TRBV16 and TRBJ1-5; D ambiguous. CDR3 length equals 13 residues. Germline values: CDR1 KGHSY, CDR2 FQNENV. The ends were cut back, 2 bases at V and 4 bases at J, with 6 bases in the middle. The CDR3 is CASSQVNNQPQHF. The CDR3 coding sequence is TGTGCCAGCAGCCAAGTAAATAATCAGCCCCAGCATTTT.